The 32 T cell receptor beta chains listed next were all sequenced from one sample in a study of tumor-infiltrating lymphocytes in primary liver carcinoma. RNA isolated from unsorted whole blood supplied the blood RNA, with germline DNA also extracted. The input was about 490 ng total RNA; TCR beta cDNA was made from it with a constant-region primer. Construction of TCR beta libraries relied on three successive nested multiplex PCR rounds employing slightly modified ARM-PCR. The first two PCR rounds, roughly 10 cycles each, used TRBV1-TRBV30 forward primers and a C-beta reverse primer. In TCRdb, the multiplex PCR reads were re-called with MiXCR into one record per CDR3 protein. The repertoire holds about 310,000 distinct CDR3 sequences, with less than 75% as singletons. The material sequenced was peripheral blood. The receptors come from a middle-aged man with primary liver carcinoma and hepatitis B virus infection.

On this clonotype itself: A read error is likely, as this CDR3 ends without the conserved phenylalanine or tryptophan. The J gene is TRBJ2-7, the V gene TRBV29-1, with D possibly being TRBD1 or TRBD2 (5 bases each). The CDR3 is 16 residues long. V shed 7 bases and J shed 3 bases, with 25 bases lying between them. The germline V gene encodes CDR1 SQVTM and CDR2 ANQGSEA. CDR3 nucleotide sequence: TGCAGCGCCATGACATCTGGGACCGGCACTTTCTACGAGCAGTACTCC. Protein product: CSAMTSGTGTFYEQYS.

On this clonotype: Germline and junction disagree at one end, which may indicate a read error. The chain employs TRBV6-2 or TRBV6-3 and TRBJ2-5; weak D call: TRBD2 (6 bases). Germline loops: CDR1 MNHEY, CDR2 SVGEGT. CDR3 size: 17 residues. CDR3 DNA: TGTGTCAGCAGTCCCATTTTAGGGACTGAATCCAAAGAGACCCAGTACTTC. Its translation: CVSSPILGTESKETQYF.

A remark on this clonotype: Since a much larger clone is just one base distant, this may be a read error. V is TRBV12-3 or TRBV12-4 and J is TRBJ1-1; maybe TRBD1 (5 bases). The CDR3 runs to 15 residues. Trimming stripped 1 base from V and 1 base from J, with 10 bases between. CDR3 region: CASSLGGTANTEAFF. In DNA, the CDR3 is TGTGCCAGCAGTTTAGGGGGGACCGCGAACACTGAAGCTTTCTTT.

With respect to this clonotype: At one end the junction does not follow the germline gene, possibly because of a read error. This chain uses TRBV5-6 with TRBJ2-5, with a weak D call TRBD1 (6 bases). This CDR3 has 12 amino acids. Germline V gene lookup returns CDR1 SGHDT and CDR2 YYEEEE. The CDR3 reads CACSGPGGTQYF. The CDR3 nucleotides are TGTGCCTGCAGCGGTCCTGGGGGCACCCAGTACTTC.

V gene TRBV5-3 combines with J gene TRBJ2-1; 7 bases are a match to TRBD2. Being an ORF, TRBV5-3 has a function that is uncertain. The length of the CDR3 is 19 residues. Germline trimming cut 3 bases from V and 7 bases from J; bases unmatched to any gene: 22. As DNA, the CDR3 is TGTGCCAGAAGCTCAAAAGACTTAGCGGGCACCGAGAGAGGAAATGAGCAGTTCTTC. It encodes CARSSKDLAGTERGNEQFF.

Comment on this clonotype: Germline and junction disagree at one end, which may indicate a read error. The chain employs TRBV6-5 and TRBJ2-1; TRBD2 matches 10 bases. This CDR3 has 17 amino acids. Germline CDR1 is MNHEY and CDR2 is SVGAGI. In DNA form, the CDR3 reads TGTGCCAGCACCCCTGGGCTAGCGGGAGCCTCCTGCAATGAGCAGTTCTTC. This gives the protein CASTPGLAGASCNEQFF.

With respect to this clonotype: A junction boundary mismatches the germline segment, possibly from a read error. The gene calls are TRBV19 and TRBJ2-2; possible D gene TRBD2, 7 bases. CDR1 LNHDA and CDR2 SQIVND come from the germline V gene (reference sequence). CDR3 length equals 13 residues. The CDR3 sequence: CASSQTVTGGPSF. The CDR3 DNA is TGTGCCAGTAGCCAGACTGTCACCGGGGGGCCGTCTTTT.

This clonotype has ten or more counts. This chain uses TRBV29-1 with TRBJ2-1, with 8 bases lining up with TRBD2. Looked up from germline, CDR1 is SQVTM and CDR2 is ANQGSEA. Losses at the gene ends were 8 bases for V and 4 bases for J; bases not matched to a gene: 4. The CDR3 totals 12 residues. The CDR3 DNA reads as TGCAGCCTATCTAGCGGGTACAATGAGCAGTTCTTC. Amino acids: CSLSSGYNEQFF.

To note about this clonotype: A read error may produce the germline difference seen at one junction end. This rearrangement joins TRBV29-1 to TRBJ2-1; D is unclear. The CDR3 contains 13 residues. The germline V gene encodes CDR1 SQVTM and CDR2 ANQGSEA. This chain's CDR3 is CSVGLLSYHEQSF. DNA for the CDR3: TGCAGCGTTGGCCTGCTCTCCTACCATGAGCAGTCCTTC.

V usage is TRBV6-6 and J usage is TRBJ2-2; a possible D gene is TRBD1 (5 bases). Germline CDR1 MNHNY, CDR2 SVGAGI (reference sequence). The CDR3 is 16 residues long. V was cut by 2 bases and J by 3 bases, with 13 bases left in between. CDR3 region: CASSYTSGPDTGELFF. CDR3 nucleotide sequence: TGTGCCAGCAGTTACACGTCAGGGCCGGACACCGGGGAGCTGTTTTTT.

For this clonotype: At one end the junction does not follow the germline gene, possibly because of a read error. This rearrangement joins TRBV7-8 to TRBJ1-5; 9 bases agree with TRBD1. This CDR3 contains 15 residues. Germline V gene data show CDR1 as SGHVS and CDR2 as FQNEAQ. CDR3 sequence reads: CASSLGTGESQPRHF. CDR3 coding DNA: TGTGCCAGCAGCTTAGGGACAGGGGAGAGTCAGCCCCGGCATTTT.

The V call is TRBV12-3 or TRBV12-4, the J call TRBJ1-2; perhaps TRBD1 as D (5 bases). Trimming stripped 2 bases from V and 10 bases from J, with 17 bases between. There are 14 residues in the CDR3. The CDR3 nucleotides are TGTGCCAGCAGTTTAAGGGGTGGCGGACGTGCCTACACCTTC. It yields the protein CASSLRGGGRAYTF.

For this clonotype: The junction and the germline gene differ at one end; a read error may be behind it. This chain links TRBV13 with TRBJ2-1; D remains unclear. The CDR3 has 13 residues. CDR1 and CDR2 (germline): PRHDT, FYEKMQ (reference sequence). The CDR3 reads CAGSFFRHFEQFF. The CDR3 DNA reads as TGTGCCGGCAGCTTCTTCCGGCACTTTGAGCAGTTCTTC. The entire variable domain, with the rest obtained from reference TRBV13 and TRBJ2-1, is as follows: AAGVIQSPRHLIKEKRETATLKCYPIPRHDTVYWYQQGPGQDPQFLISFYEKMQSDKGSIPDRFSAQQFSDYHSELNMSSLELGDSALYFCAGSFFRHFEQFFGPGTRLTVL.

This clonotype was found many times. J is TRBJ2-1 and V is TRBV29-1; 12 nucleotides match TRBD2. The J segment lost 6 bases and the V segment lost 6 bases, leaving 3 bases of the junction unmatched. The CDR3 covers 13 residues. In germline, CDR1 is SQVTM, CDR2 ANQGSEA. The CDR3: CSVTGLAGNEQFF. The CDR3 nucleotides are TGCAGCGTGACGGGACTAGCGGGCAATGAGCAGTTCTTC.

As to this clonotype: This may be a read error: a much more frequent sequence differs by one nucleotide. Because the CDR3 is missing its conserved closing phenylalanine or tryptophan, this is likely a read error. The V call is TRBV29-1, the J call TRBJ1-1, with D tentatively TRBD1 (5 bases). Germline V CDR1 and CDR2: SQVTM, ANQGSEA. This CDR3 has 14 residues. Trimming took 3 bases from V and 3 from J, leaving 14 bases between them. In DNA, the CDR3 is TGCAGCGTTGACGAGGGGCGGACGGACACTGAAGCTTTCTCT. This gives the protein CSVDEGRTDTEAFS.

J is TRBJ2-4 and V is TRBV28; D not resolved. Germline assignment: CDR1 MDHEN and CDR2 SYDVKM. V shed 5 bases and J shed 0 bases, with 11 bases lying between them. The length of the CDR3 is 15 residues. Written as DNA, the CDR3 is TGTGCCAGCAGTCCACGGACGGTAGCCAAAAACATTCAGTACTTC. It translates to CASSPRTVAKNIQYF.

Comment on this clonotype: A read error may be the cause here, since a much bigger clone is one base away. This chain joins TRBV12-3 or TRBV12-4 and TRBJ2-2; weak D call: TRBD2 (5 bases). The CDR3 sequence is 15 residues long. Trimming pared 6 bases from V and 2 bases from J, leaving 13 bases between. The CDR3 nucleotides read TGTGCCAGCAGGCCCGGGATAGTTAACACCGGGGAGCTGTTTTTT. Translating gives CASRPGIVNTGELFF.

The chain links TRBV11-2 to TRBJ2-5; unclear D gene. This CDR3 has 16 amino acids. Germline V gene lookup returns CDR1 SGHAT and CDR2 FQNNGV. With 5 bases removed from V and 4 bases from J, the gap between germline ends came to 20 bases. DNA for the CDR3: TGTGCCAGCAGCCCCTTAGGTAGTAGGAGTTCAGAGACCCAGTACTTC. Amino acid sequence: CASSPLGSRSSETQYF.

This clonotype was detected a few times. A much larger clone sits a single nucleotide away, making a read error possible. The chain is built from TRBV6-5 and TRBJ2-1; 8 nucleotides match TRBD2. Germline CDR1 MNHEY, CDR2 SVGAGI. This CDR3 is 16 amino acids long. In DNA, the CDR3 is TGTGCCAGCAGTTACTGGACAGCGGGAGCAGGGAATGAGCAGCTCTTC. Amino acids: CASSYWTAGAGNEQLF.

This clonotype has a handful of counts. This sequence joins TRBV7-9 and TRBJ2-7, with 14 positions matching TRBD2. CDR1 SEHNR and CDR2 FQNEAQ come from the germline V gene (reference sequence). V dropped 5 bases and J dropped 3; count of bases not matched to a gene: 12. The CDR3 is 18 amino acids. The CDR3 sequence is CASSPIPGLAGDNYEQYF. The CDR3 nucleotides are TGTGCCAGCAGCCCCATACCGGGACTAGCGGGGGACAACTACGAGCAGTACTTC.

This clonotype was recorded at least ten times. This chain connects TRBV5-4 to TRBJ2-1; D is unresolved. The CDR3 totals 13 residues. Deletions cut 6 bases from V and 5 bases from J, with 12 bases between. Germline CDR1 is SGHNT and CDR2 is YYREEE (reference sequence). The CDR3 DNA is TGTGCCAGCAAGGACGGGCCGAACAATGAGCAGTTCTTC. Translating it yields CASKDGPNNEQFF.

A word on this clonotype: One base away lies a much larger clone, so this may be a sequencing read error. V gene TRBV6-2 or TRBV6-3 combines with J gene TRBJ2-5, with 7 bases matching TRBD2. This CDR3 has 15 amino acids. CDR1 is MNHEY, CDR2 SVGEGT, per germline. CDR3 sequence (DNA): TGTGCCAGCAGTTACCCCCTAGCGGTCCAAGAGGCCCAGTACTTC. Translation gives CASSYPLAVQEAQYF.

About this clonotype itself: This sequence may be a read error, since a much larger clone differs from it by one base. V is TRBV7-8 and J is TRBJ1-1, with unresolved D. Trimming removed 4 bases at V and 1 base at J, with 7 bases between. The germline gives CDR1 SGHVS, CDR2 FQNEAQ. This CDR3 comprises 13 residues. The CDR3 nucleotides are TGTGCCAGCAGCTCCATACGGAACACTGAAGCTTTCTTT. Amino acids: CASSSIRNTEAFF.

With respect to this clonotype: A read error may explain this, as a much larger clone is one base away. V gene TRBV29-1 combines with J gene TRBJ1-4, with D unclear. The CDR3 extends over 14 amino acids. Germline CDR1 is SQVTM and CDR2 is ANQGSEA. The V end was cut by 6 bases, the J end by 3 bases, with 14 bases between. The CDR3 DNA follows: TGCAGCGTCGTGGGGATGGTTCCTAATGAAAAACTGTTTTTT. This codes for CSVVGMVPNEKLFF.

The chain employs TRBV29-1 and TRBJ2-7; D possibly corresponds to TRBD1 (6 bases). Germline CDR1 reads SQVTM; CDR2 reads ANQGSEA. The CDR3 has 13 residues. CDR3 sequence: CRVRESGDYEQYF. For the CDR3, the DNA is TGCAGGGTTCGAGAGTCAGGGGATTACGAGCAGTACTTC.

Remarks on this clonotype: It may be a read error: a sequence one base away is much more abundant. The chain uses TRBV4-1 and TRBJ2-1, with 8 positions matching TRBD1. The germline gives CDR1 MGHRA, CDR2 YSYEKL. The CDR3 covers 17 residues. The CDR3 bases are TGCCCCAGCAGCCAAAAAATTCTAGGGACAGGACACAATGAGCAGTTCTTC. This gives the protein CPSSQKILGTGHNEQFF.

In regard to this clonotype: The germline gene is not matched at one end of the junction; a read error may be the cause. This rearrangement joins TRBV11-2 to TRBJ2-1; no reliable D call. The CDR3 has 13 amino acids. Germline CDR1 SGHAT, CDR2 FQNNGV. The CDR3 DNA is TGTGCCAGTAGCTTGTACACCTCGGGCGAGCTGTTCTTC. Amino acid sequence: CASSLYTSGELFF.

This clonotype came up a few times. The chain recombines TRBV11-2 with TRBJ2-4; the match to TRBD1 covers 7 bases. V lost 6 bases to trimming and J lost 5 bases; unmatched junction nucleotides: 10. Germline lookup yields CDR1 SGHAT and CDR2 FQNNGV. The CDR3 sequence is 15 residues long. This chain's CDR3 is CASSPITGDQNIQYF. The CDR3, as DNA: TGTGCCAGCAGTCCAATCACAGGGGACCAAAACATTCAGTACTTC.

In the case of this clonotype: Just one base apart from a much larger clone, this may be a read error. DNA for the CDR3: TGCAGCGCTGAAGCGACAGGGGGCGATGCTAACTATGGCTACACCTTC. Its protein product is CSAEATGGDANYGYTF. This sequence joins TRBV29-1 and TRBJ1-2; 10 bases are shared with TRBD1. Germline V lookup: CDR1 SQVTM, CDR2 ANQGSEA. This CDR3 has 16 amino acids.

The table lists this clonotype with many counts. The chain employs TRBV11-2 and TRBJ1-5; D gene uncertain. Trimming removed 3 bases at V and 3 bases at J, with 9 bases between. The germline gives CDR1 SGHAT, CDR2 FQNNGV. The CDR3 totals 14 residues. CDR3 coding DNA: TGTGCCAGCAGCTTCGGACTCGCCAATCAGCCCCAGCATTTT. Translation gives CASSFGLANQPQHF.

The CDR3 DNA reads as TGCGCCAGCAGCCAAGACCCTAAGCAGGGGGCGATCGGGGAGCTGTTTTTT. Its translation: CASSQDPKQGAIGELFF. The chain links TRBV4-1 to TRBJ2-2; the match to TRBD1 covers 8 bases. The CDR3 extends over 17 amino acids. Germline values: CDR1 MGHRA, CDR2 YSYEKL. V was clipped by 0 bases and J by 7 bases; unmatched bases: 10.

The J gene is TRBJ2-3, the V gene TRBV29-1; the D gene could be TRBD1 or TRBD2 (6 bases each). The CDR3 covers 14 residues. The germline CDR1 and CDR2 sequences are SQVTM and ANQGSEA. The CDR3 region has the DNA TGCAGTACCAGGGGAGGCGGGTCTTCCCATACGCAGTATTTT. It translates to CSTRGGGSSHTQYF.